The present T cell receptor (beta chain) was sequenced within a study of response to subunit inactivated influenza vaccine. V was clipped by 3 bases and J by 2 bases, with 32 bases between them. Per the germline V gene, CDR1 is SGHAT and CDR2 is FQNNGV. The CDR3 runs to 21 residues. Via MiXCR, TCRdb re-called the RT-PCR reads, giving one row per CDR3 protein. The data hold approximately 500,000 distinct CDR3 sequences, with roughly 25% observed a single time. These data are also associated with another study on T cells expressing NK-cell markers. In that study: UMIs accompanied the 5'RACE template switching by which TCR beta cDNA was made. The sorts in several experiments were restricted to alpha-beta TCR T cells by an anti-gamma-delta TCR antibody. Once again these clonotypes came out on top in the CD3+CD56-NKG2C+ fraction of several donors. It remained uncertain whether the expanded NKG2C+ T cell clones were specific for HCMV antigens.

The receptor's source is a man between 45 and 60 years old who received an inactivated influenza vaccine. V and J are TRBV11-2 and TRBJ2-7; D could derive from TRBD1 or TRBD2 (6 bases each). Sequences were derived from CD4+ T cells sorted from PBMCs, sampled approximately 12 days after vaccination. The CDR3 sequence is CASSFSAVRFGGGEGPYEQYF. The CDR3 bases are TGTGCCAGCAGCTTTTCTGCCGTTAGGTTTGGAGGGGGAGAGGGGCCCTACGAGCAGTACTTC.